This T cell receptor beta chain originates from a study of CD4 T cells in relation to SARS-CoV-2 and coronaviruses. Study in general: ViraFEST: approximately eleven-day antigen culture of PBMCs, then TCR beta CDR3 sequencing.

Within the sample, this clone is large (0.1 to 1%). Its antigen is not known. Before the COVID-19 pandemic, during about 2011-2019, CD4+ T cells were taken from unexposed donors. After approximately 10 days of culture, CD4+ T cells were isolated. Cells permitting, SARS-CoV-2 S/N and four cold-coronavirus spikes were tested on unexposed-donor CD4+ T cells. Study observations and caveats: Each donor contributed either pre-pandemic or post-infection samples, not both. This crossreactivity analysis covered spike protein alone, no other viral proteins.

Germline assignment: CDR1 SGHTA and CDR2 FQGNSA. The V end was cut by 4 bases, the J end by 8 bases, with 15 bases between. The CDR3 spans 14 residues. TCRdb's table, derived via immunoSEQ multiplex PCR, lists solely in-frame clones and lacks some. The sample has about 16,000 clones, approximately 78% seen once; the top ten hold less than 20%. The clonotype originates from a human donor in good health. The rearrangement links TRBV7-2 to TRBJ2-1, with D unclear. The specimen sequenced was CD4+ T cells from PBMCs, cultured in vitro. The CDR3 sequence: CASSSYLSTDEQFF. As DNA, the CDR3 is TGTGCCAGCAGCTCGTACTTGTCCACGGATGAGCAGTTCTTC.